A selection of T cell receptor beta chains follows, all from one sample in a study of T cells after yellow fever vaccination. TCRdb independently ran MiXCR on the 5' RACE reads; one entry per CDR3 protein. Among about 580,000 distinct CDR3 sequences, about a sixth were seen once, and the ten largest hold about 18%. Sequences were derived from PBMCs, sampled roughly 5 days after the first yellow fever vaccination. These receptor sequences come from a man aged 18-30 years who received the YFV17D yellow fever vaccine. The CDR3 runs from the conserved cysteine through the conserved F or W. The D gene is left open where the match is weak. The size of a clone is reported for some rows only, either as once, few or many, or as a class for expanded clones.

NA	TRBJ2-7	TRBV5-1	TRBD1	TGTGCCAGCAGCTGGGGACAGGGCGGGTACGAGCAGTACTTC	CASSWGQGGYEQYF
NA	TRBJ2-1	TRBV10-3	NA	TGTGCCATCGACAGGTCTGGCTACAATGAGCAGTTCTTC	CAIDRSGYNEQFF
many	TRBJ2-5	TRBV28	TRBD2	TGTGCCAGCAGTTTGTTCCTAGCGGGAGGGACCCAGTACTTC	CASSLFLAGGTQYF
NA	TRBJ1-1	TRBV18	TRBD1	TGTGCCAGCTCACCTCTTAATGCCGGGACAGGGATCACTGAAGCTTTCTTT	CASSPLNAGTGITEAFF
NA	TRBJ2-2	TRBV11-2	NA	TGTGCCAGCAGGCCGAGTTCCACCGGGGAGCTGTTTTTT	CASRPSSTGELFF
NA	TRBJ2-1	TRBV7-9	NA	TGTGCCAGCAGCTTAGAGGGGAGGTCCAATGAGCAGTTCTTC	CASSLEGRSNEQFF
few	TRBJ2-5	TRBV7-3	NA	TGTGCCAGCGCTTCGACAGTCCAAGAGACCCAGTACTTC	CASASTVQETQYF
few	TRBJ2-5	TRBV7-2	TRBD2	TGTGCCAGCAGCTTAGTTTCTAGCGGGGGGATGGAGACCCAGTACTTC	CASSLVSSGGMETQYF
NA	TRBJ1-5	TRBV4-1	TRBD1	TGCGCCAGCAGCCAAGATATATACCAGGGGGGTACAGTTCATCAGCCCCAGCATTTT	CASSQDIYQGGTVHQPQHF
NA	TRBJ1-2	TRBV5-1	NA	TGCGCCAGCAGCTTCGGGATAGTCGCAGGCTCCTATGGCTACACCTTC	CASSFGIVAGSYGYTF
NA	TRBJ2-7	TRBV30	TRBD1	TGTGCCTGGGGGGACAGCAGCTACGAGCAGTACTTC	CAWGDSSYEQYF
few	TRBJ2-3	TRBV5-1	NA	TGCGCCAGCAGCTGGGACCTCCCGAGGGCTTTGTTGGATACGCAGTATTTT	CASSWDLPRALLDTQYF
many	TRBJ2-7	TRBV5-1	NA	TGCGCCAGCAGCGCCGGGACTTCCTACGAGCAGTACTTC	CASSAGTSYEQYF
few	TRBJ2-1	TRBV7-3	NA	TGTGCCAGCAGTCAAGTCCTGAGGGTAGGGAGGAATGAGCAGTTCTTC	CASSQVLRVGRNEQFF
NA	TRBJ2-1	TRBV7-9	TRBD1	TGTGCCAGCAGCTTGGGACAGGGGGCGTGGAATGAGCAGTTCTTC	CASSLGQGAWNEQFF
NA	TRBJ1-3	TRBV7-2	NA	TGTGCCAGCAGCTTAGAGACAGCAACTGGAAACACCATATATTTT	CASSLETATGNTIYF
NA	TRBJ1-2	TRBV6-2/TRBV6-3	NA	TGTGCCAGCAGTTACGCAGGCGTCTATGGCTACACCTTC	CASSYAGVYGYTF
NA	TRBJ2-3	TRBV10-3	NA	TGTGCCATCAGTTACGGGGGCGAACGCACAGATACGCAGTATTTT	CAISYGGERTDTQYF
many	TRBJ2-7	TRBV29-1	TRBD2	TGCAGCGTGTGGGGGTCGGGAGGGGACGAGCAGTACTTC	CSVWGSGGDEQYF
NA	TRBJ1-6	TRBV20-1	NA	TGCAGTGCCCGAGTCGACAGTTATAATTCACCCCTCCACTTT	CSARVDSYNSPLHF
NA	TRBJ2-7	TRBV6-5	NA	TGTGCCAGCAACCAGGGCGTGGCCTACGAGCAGTACTTC	CASNQGVAYEQYF
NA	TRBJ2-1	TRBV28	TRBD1	TGTGCCAGCAGTGGGACAGTCAGCAATGAGCAGTTCTTC	CASSGTVSNEQFF
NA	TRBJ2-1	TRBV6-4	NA	TGTGCCAGCAGTGCGCAAGGGGCAGGAGGTGAGCAGTTCTTC	CASSAQGAGGEQFF
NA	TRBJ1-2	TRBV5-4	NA	TGTGCCAGCAGCTTCCCAGGGCCAGAGGTACACGGCTACACCTTC	CASSFPGPEVHGYTF
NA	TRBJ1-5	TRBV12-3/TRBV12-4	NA	TGTGCCAGCAGGAGAGGGAATAATCAGCCCCAGCATTTT	CASRRGNNQPQHF
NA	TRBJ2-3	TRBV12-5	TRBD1	TGTGCTAGTGGACCGGCTTACGCTGACAGGGGGAGCGGGGCAGATACGCAGTATTTT	CASGPAYADRGSGADTQYF
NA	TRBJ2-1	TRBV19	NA	TGTGCCAGCGCAGGGAGACCGGGCGGTGAGCAGTTCTTC	CASAGRPGGEQFF
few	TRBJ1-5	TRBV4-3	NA	TGCGCCAGCAGCCAAGATCAATCGGGGTTTCAGCCCCAGCATTTT	CASSQDQSGFQPQHF
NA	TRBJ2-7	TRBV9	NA	TGTGCCAGCAGCGCCGGGACAAGCTCCTACGAGCAGTACTTC	CASSAGTSSYEQYF
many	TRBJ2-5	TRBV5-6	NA	TGTGCCAGCAGCTTTGGGGACCAAGAGACCCAGTACTTC	CASSFGDQETQYF
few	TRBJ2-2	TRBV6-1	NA	TGTGCCAGCAGTACACAATTGGACACTCCGAACACCGGGGAGCTGTTTTTT	CASSTQLDTPNTGELFF
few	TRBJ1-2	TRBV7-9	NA	TGTGCCAGCAGCACCTTGGACACGGGCCATGGCTACACCTTC	CASSTLDTGHGYTF
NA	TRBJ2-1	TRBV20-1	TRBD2	TGCAGTGCTCTAGTATACCTAGCGGGGGGTGAGCAGTTCTTC	CSALVYLAGGEQFF
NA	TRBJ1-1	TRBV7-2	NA	TGTGCCAGCAGACCCCCGAACACTGAAGCTTTCTTT	CASRPPNTEAFF
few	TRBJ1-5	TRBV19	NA	TGTGCCAGTAGTACGCAGGGCTCCGGACAGCCCCAGCATTTT	CASSTQGSGQPQHF
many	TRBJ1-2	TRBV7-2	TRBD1	TGTGCCAGCAGCTCACCGGGCGGGACAGGGTCTGGCTACACCTTC	CASSSPGGTGSGYTF
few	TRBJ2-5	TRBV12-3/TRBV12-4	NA	TGTGCCAGCGGTTGGACTCTTCTTCAAGAGACCCAGTACTTC	CASGWTLLQETQYF
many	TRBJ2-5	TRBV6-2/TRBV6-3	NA	TGTGCCAGCAGTTACTCGAGGACCAGTAAGACCCAGTACTTC	CASSYSRTSKTQYF
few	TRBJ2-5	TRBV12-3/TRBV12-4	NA	TGTGCCAGCAGAAGACGGGACCTCTTTTCGGAGACCCAGTACTTC	CASRRRDLFSETQYF
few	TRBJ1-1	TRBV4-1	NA	TGCGCCAGCAGCCAGATAGATGAGGGCACTGAAGCTTTCTTT	CASSQIDEGTEAFF
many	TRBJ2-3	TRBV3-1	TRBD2	TGTGCCAGCAGCCAAGGGGGCGGGACTAGCATGGATACGCAGTATTTT	CASSQGGGTSMDTQYF